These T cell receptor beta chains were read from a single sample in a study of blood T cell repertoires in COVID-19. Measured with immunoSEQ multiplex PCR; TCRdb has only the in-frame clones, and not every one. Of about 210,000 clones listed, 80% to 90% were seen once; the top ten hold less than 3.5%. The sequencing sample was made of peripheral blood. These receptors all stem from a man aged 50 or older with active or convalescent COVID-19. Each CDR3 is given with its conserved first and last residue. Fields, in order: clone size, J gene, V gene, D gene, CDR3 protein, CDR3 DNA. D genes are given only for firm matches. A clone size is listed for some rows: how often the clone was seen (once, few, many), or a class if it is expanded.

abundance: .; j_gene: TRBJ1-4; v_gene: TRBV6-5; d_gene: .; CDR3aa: CASSPLALTNEKLFF; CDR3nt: TGTGCCAGCAGTCCCCTGGCCCTTACTAATGAAAAACTGTTTTTT
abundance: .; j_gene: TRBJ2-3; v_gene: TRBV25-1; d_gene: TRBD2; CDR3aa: CASSEALAGGTDTQYF; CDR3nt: TGTGCCAGCAGTGAAGCCCTAGCGGGCGGGACAGATACGCAGTATTTT
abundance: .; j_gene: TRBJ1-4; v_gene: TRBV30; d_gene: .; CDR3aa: CAWSAVDSSNEKLFF; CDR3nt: TGTGCCTGGAGCGCCGTGGACAGTTCAAATGAAAAACTGTTTTTT
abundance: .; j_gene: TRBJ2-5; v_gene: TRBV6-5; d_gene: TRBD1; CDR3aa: CASGGQGAGETQYF; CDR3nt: TGTGCCAGCGGGGGACAGGGGGCCGGAGAGACCCAGTACTTC
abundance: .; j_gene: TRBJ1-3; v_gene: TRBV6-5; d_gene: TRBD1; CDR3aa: CASSYRGQGSGNTIYF; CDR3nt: TGTGCCAGCAGTTACCGGGGACAGGGCTCTGGAAACACCATATATTTT
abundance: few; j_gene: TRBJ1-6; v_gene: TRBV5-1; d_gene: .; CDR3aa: CASSLGSGQYNSPLHF; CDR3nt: TGCGCCAGCAGCTTGGGGTCTGGACAGTATAATTCACCCCTCCACTTT
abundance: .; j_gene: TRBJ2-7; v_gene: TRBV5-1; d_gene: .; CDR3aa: CASSLYTGDYEQYF; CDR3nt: TGCGCCAGCAGCTTGTATACTGGAGACTACGAGCAGTACTTC
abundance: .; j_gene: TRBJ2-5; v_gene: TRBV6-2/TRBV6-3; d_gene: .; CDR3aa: CASSPRGLRGQETQYF; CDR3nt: TGTGCCAGCAGTCCGCGGGGCCTCCGGGGCCAAGAGACCCAGTACTTC
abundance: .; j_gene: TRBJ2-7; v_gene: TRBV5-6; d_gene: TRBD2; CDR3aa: CASSQGTSSIYEQYF; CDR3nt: TGTGCCAGCAGCCAGGGGACTAGCAGCATCTACGAGCAGTACTTC
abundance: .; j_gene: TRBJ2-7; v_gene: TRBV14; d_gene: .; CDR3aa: CASSLKRGSEQYF; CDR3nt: TGTGCCAGCAGTCTTAAAAGGGGGAGCGAGCAGTACTTC
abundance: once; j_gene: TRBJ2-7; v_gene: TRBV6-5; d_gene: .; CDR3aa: CATSTDSYEQYF; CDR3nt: TGTGCCACTTCGACAGACTCCTACGAGCAGTACTTC
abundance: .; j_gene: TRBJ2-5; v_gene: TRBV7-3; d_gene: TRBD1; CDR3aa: CASRRDSSIQETQYF; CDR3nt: TGTGCCAGCAGACGGGACAGTAGTATCCAAGAGACCCAGTACTTC
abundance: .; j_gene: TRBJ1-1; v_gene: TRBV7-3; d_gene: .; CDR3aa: CASSDGRSTEAFF; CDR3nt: TGTGCCAGCAGCGACGGGAGGAGCACTGAAGCTTTCTTT
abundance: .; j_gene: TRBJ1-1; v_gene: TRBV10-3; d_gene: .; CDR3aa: CAISDPYEQRQNTEAFF; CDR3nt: TGTGCCATCAGTGACCCTTACGAGCAGAGGCAGAACACTGAAGCTTTCTTT
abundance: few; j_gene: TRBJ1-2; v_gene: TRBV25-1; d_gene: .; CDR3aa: CASSEWGGDYYGYTF; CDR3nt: TGTGCCAGCAGTGAATGGGGTGGGGACTACTATGGCTACACCTTC
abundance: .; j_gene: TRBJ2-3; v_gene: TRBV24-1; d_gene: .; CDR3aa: CATSDPNPARTDTQYF; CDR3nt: TGTGCCACCAGTGACCCGAACCCCGCGAGGACAGATACGCAGTATTTT
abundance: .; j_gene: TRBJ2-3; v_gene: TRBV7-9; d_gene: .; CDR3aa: CASSQRYPDTQYF; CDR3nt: TGTGCCAGCAGCCAACGGTATCCAGATACGCAGTATTTT
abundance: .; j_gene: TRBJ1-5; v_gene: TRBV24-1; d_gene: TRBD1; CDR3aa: CATSGTGNQPQHF; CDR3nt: TGTGCCACCAGCGGGACAGGGAATCAGCCCCAGCATTTT
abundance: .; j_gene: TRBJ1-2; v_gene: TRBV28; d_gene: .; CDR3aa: CASSFMRDYGYTF; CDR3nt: TGTGCCAGCAGTTTTATGCGGGATTATGGCTACACCTTC
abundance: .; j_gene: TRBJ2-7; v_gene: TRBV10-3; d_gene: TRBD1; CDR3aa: CAIRTTGADEQYF; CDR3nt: TGTGCCATCAGAACGACAGGGGCGGACGAGCAGTACTTC
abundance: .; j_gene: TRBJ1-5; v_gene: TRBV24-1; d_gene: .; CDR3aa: CATSDSRGYQPQHF; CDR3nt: TGTGCCACCAGTGATTCCAGGGGATATCAGCCCCAGCATTTT
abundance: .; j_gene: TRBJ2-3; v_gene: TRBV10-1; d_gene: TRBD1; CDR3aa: CASSEPRTGGDTQYF; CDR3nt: TGCGCCAGCAGTGAGCCCAGGACAGGGGGAGATACGCAGTATTTT
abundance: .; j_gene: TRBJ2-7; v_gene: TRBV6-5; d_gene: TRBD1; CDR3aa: CASSNRQGAREQYF; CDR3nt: TGTGCCAGCAGTAATCGACAGGGGGCACGCGAGCAGTACTTC
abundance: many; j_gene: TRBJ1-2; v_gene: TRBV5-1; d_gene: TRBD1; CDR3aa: CASSWTGTGASYGYTF; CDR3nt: TGCGCCAGCAGCTGGACCGGGACAGGGGCCTCCTATGGCTACACCTTC
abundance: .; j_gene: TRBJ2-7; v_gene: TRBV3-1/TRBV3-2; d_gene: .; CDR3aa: CASSQGLRYEQYF; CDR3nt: TGTGCCAGCAGCCAAGGGTTGCGCTACGAGCAGTACTTC
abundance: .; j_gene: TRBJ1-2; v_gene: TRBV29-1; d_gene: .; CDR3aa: CSVDWGLGYTF; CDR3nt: TGCAGCGTTGACTGGGGGCTTGGCTACACCTTC
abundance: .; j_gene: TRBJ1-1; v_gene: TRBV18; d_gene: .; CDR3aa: CASSRVEGTEAFF; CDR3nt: TGTGCCAGCTCCAGGGTTGAAGGGACTGAAGCTTTCTTT
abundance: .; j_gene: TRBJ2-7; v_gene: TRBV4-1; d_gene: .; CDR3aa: CASSLQMGRWSYEQYF; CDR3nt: TGCGCCAGCAGCCTACAAATGGGCAGGTGGTCTTACGAGCAGTACTTC
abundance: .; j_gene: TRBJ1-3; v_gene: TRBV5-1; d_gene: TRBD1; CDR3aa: CASSFGQGSGNTIYF; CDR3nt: TGCGCCAGCAGCTTTGGACAGGGTTCTGGAAACACCATATATTTT
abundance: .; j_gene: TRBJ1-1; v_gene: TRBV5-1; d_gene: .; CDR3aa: CASSFLQGTEAFF; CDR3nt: TGCGCCAGCAGCTTTCTCCAGGGCACTGAAGCTTTCTTT
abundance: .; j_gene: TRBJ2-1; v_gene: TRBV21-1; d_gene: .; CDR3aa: CASSYGTSGGGFYNEQFF; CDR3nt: TGTGCCAGCAGCTACGGGACTAGCGGGGGGGGTTTCTACAATGAGCAGTTCTTC
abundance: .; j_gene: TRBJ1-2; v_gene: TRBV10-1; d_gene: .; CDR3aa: CASSPGGVSYGYTF; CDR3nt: TGCGCCAGCAGTCCCGGGGGGGTGTCGTATGGCTACACCTTC
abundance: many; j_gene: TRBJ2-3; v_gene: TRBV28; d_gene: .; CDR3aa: CASSLQASTDTQYF; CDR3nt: TGTGCCAGCAGTTTACAAGCGAGCACAGATACGCAGTATTTT
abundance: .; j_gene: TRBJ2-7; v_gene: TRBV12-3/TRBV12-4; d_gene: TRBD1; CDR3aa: CASSTGGYEQYF; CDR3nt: TGTGCCAGCAGTACAGGGGGCTACGAGCAGTACTTC
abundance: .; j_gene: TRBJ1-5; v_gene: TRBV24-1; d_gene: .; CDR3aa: CATSGTEGFGNQPQHF; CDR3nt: TGTGCCACCAGTGGAACGGAGGGTTTCGGGAATCAGCCCCAGCATTTT
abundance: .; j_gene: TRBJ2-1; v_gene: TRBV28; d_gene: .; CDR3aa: CASSSNRGLGSYNEQFF; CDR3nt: TGTGCCAGCAGTTCGAACCGCGGGTTAGGGTCCTACAATGAGCAGTTCTTC
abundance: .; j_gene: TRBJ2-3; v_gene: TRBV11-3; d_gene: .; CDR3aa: CASSLVGPPGQLASTDTQYF; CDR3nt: TGTGCCAGCAGCTTAGTGGGTCCTCCGGGACAACTGGCTAGCACAGATACGCAGTATTTT
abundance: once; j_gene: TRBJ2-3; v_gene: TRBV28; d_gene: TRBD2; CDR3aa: CASSLSGLTGTRDTDTQYF; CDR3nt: TGTGCCAGCAGTTTAAGTGGATTGACCGGGACTAGAGACACAGATACGCAGTATTTT
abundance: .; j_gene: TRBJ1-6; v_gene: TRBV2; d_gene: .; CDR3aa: CASSETGGPSPLHF; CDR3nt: TGTGCCAGCAGTGAAACCGGGGGTCCTTCACCCCTCCACTTT
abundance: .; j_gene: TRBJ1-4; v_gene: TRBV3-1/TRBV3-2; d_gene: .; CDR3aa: CASSFGRQGELFF; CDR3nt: TGTGCCAGCAGCTTTGGGAGGCAGGGAGAACTGTTTTTT
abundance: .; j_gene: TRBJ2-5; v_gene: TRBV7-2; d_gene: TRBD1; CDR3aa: CASSLVGTGTGQETQYF; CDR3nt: TGTGCCAGCAGCTTAGTGGGGACGGGGACAGGGCAAGAGACCCAGTACTTC
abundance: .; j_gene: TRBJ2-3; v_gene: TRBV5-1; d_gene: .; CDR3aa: CASSLESFSDTQYF; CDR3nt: TGCGCCAGCAGCTTGGAAAGCTTCTCAGATACGCAGTATTTT
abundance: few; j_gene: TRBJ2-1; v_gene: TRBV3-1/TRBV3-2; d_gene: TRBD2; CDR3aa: CASSATSGRSYNEQFF; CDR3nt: TGTGCCAGCAGCGCCACTAGCGGGAGATCCTACAATGAGCAGTTCTTC
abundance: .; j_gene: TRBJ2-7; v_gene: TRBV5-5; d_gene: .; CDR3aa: CASSLWWGQGVGEQYF; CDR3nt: TGTGCCAGCAGCTTATGGTGGGGCCAGGGTGTGGGCGAGCAGTACTTC
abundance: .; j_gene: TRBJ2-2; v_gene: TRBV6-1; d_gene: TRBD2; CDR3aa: CASSETSGGNTGELFF; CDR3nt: TGTGCCAGCAGTGAGACTAGCGGGGGGAACACCGGGGAGCTGTTTTTT
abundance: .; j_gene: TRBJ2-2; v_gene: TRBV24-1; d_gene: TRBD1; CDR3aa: CATSDDRVAGELFF; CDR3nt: TGTGCCACCAGTGACGACAGGGTAGCCGGGGAGCTGTTTTTT
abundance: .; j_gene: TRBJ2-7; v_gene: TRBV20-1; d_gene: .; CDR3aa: CSASPGQGYEQYF; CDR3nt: TGCAGTGCTAGTCCGGGACAAGGCTACGAGCAGTACTTC
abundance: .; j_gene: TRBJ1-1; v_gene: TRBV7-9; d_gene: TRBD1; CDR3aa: CASSRTGTEAFF; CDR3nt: TGTGCCAGCAGTCGGACAGGGACTGAAGCTTTCTTT
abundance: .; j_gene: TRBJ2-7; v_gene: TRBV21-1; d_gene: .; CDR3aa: CASSKVWERECVEQYF; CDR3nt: TGTGCCAGCAGCAAAGTTTGGGAGCGGGAGTGCGTCGAGCAGTACTTC
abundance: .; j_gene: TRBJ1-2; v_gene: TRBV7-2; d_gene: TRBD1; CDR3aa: CASSPPGQGILYGYTF; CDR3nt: TGTGCCAGCAGCCCCCCGGGACAGGGGATCTTGTATGGCTACACCTTC
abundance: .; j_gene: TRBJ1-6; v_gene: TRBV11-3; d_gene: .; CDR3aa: CASSLGQKDSPLHF; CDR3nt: TGTGCCAGCAGCTTAGGACAGAAGGACTCACCCCTCCACTTT
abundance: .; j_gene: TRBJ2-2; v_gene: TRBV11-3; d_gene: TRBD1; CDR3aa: CASSFGTGETGELFF; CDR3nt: TGTGCCAGCAGCTTTGGGACAGGAGAGACCGGGGAGCTGTTTTTT
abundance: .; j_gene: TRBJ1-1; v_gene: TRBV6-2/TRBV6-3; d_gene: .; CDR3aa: CASSYNGVPEAFF; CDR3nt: TGTGCCAGCAGTTACAACGGGGTCCCCGAAGCTTTCTTT